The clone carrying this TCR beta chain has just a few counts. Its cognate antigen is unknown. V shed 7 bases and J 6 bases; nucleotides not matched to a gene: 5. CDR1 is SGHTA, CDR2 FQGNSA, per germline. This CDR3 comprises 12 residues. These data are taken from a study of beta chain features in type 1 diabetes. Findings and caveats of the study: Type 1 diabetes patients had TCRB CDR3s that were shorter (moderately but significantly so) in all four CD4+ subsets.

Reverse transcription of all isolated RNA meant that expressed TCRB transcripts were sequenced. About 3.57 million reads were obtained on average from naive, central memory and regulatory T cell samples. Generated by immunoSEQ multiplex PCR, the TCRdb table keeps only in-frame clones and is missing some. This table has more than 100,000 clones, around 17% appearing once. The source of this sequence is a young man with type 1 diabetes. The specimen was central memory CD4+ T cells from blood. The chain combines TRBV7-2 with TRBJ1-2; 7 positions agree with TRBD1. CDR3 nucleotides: TGTGCCAGCACCAGACAGGGAGATGGCTACACCTTC. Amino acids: CASTRQGDGYTF.